Described below is a single T cell receptor beta chain sequence and its context. It lacks a known antigen. No much larger clone is present one base from it, and per-base qualities are unavailable. The data were taken from a study of T cell responses to AZD1222 COVID-19 vaccine (dated by TCRdb to the early 2020s). Regarding the research as a whole: AZD1222 recipients with second doses at about 4 weeks or about 12 weeks were pooled, because spike-specific TCR depth and breadth did not differ between schedules. TCR sequencing was performed for 230 to 250 trial participants, of whom around 210 were given two doses of AZD1222 and some 25 were given two doses of MenACWY control vaccine. Trial participants were enrolled by age into 18-55, 56-69 and 70-plus year subgroups, with roughly 160, 29 and 62 TCR-sequenced participants respectively. What the work shows at the level of the full study, not this receptor alone: After two AZD1222 doses, both the breadth and the depth of spike-specific TCRs were significantly higher than at day 0 and than in MenACWY recipients. Epitopes outside the regions mutated in the B.1.351 and B.1.1.7 variants were reportedly recognized by nearly half of the unique spike-specific TCRs. Only five or six AZD1222 recipients were SARS-CoV-2 seropositive at baseline, limiting conclusions about previously exposed vaccinees. The 56-69-year group was small, and its depth increase did not reach significance, likely because of low power. Participants were mostly white British, with more females than males. The authors suggested clonal diversity may have been underestimated. The whole spike protein was spanned by vaccine-associated CD4 TCRs, and dominant responses were seen in regions 160-218 and 743-854. Because no day 14 peak-response samples were available, the repertoires could be characterized only after the peak T cell response.

The time point label corresponds to: baseline before first vaccination. The vaccinee samples were drawn from two UK trials, COV001 and COV002, one of which was a single-blind randomized controlled phase 2/3 trial testing AZD1222 (ChAdOx1 nCoV-19) in healthy adults. For TCRbeta chain sequencing, PBMC samples were collected from trial participants at day 0 and at day 28 after the second dose. The CDR3 regions of human TCRbeta chains were subjected to immunosequencing. The original pipeline was this. Repertoire TCRs were matched against a reference library of SARS-CoV-2-specific TCRs generated with the MIRA antigen-specificity platform. Breadth was defined as the fraction of unique TCRs that were SARS-CoV-2-associated, and depth was defined as the fraction of total T cells that were SARS-CoV-2-associated. Using the MIRA data, each spike-specific TCR was mapped to the spike region that the TCR reacts to and placed in a CD4 or CD8 class. Log10-transformed breadth and depth values were compared by one-way ANOVA with Sidak's multiple comparisons tests. The table comes from immuneACCESS by way of TCRdb, which keeps in-frame sequences with V and J called. Part of the clones is missing from these tables; in studies checked, under half for an unresolved V gene and the rest for unknown reasons. The V and J calls and clone size were taken over from that table, and D and trimming were inferred from the DNA. Counted in this sample were approximately 89,000 clones; about 88% of them appeared once. Jointly, the top ten make up about 2.5% of the sample.

The source of this sequence is an adult in good health. Material: peripheral blood, obtained on day 0 of AZD1222 vaccination.

The CDR3 has the sequence CAWRGQGRGYGYTF. The sequenced DNA: TGTGCCTGGAGGGGACAGGGGAGGGGCTATGGCTACACCTTC. The rearranged segments are TRBV30 and TRBJ1-2; 10 central nucleotides agree with TRBD1. Trimmed from V: 3 bases; trimmed from J: 4 bases; junction bases lacking a gene match: 5. The germline V gene (reference sequence) specifies GTSNPN as CDR1 and SVGIG as CDR2. There are 14 amino acids in the CDR3, from cysteine to phenylalanine inclusive. The kept DNA is CDR3 alone, 42 bases in frame from the first base.